Listed below are T cell receptor beta chains from one sample, sequenced in a study of tumor-infiltrating lymphocytes in primary liver carcinoma. TCRdb re-called the multiplex PCR reads with MiXCR, one entry per CDR3 protein. The sample lists fewer than 110,000 distinct CDR3 sequences, around two thirds occurring once. Source material: liver tumor tissue from sampling region 2. The source of these receptors is a woman aged 60-75 years with primary liver carcinoma and hepatitis B virus infection. CDR3s include the opening cysteine and the closing phenylalanine or tryptophan. D genes are given only for firm matches. Rows may omit the clone size; those that give it use once, few, many or a size class.

TRBJ1-2,.,TRBV5-4,.,TGTGCCAGCAGCCCCTTCGTCAGGGTGGCTGGCTGCACCTTC,CASSPFVRVAGCTF
TRBJ2-7,.,TRBV28,.,TGTGCCAGCAGTTTACCCTCCAGGGGGGACGAGCGGTGCTTC,CASSLPSRGDERCF
TRBJ2-5,few,TRBV11-2,TRBD2,TGTGCCAGCAGTTTGACCAGGACGGGGGGGAAGACCCAGTACTTC,CASSLTRTGGKTQYF
TRBJ1-1,.,TRBV11-2,.,TGTGTCAACAACTCTAAACAGGCTGAAGCTTTCTTT,CVNNSKQAEAFF
TRBJ2-7,.,TRBV4-2,TRBD1,TGTGCCAGCAGCTTAGGGACAGGGCGCGACTACGAGCAGTACTTC,CASSLGTGRDYEQYF
TRBJ2-3,.,TRBV29-1,TRBD2,TGCAGCTTTGAAAACCAGCGGGGCCCCACAGATACGCAGTATTTT,CSFENQRGPTDTQYF
TRBJ2-1,.,TRBV11-3,.,TGTGCCAGCAGCGCGACTAGTGGAGGCCAATGCAATGAACAGTTCTTC,CASSATSGGQCNEQFF
TRBJ2-7,.,TRBV18,TRBD1,TGTGCCAGCTCACCGCGGACAGGTGAGACCTACGAGCAGTACTTC,CASSPRTGETYEQYF
TRBJ2-5,few,TRBV7-9,.,TGTGCCAGCAGCCCTCCGGGCCTGAGCCAAGAGACCCGGTACTTC,CASSPPGLSQETRYF
TRBJ1-2,.,TRBV11-2,.,TGCGCCAGCAACTTAGAGAGTGAGGGTTACTATGGCTACACATTC,CASNLESEGYYGYTF
TRBJ1-2,many,TRBV4-1,.,TGCGCCAGCAGCCGAATCCACGGAGACTATGGCTACACCTTC,CASSRIHGDYGYTF
TRBJ2-1,.,TRBV2,.,TGTGCCGGAGACCGGGACTCAGGCCTTTACAATGAGCAGTTCTTC,CAGDRDSGLYNEQFF
TRBJ2-2,few,TRBV11-2,.,TGTGCCAGCATCTTAGATAGTACTGGGGATCTTTTTTTT,CASILDSTGDLFF
TRBJ2-2,.,TRBV29-1,TRBD1,TGCAGTTCTCGGACAGGGGAGACCGGGGAGCTGTTATTT,CSSRTGETGELLF
TRBJ1-5,.,TRBV12-3/TRBV12-4,.,TGTGCCAGCAGTTTTACAGGGAGAACAAGGGCCCAGCATTTT,CASSFTGRTRAQHF
TRBJ2-1,.,TRBV4-1,.,TGCGCCAGTAGCCAAGCAGACAAGGGGCGGAATGAGCAGTTCTTC,CASSQADKGRNEQFF
TRBJ1-4,once,TRBV11-3,.,TGTGCCGACATCTCCGGCGCAACTAATGAAAAACTGTTTTTT,CADISGATNEKLFF
TRBJ2-7,.,TRBV11-2,TRBD1,TGTGCCAGCAGCTTCACCTCACAGGGGACGGGTGAGCAGTATTTC,CASSFTSQGTGEQYF
TRBJ2-5,many,TRBV5-1,.,TGCGCCAGCAGCTTGCCCGGGACTCGGCACGAGACCCAGTACTTC,CASSLPGTRHETQYF
TRBJ1-3,few,TRBV12-3/TRBV12-4,TRBD1,TGTGCCAGCAGTTTCCGACAGGGTGGAAGCACCATATATTTT,CASSFRQGGSTIYF
TRBJ2-1,once,TRBV11-1,.,TGCGCCAGCAGCTTCGGCACGCATAGTGAGCAGTTCTTC,CASSFGTHSEQFF
TRBJ2-1,many,TRBV5-1,TRBD2,TGCGCCAGCAGCTTAGGAGGGAGGGCCGGGGATGAGCAGTTCTTC,CASSLGGRAGDEQFF
TRBJ2-1,.,TRBV24-1,.,TGTGCCACCAGTGATTTTAGTGGCGGCGAGCAGCTCTTC,CATSDFSGGEQLF
TRBJ2-2,many,TRBV7-9,.,TGTGCCAGCAGCTTTTCGGACACCGGGGAGCTGTTTTTT,CASSFSDTGELFF
TRBJ2-2,many,TRBV6-5,.,TGTGCCAGCAGTTACTCCTGGGCAGGGGGGACCGGGGAGCTGTTTTTT,CASSYSWAGGTGELFF
TRBJ1-3,many,TRBV6-5,.,TGTGCCAGCAGGCTCGTAGGATCTGGAAACACCATATATTTT,CASRLVGSGNTIYF
TRBJ1-1,few,TRBV18,TRBD1,TGTGCCAGCTCACAGCAGGGGGCCAGTCGGGAAGCTTTCTTT,CASSQQGASREAFF